One and the same sample provided the 26 T cell receptor beta chains below, sequenced in a study of technical replicates of blood from a handful of donors. This table comes from immunoSEQ multiplex PCR, and its TCRdb copy is limited to in-frame clones, with some not included. The profile shows tens of thousands of clones, 93% of them singletons. What was sequenced was T cells isolated from PBMCs. Every receptor here comes from a human donor in good health.

The genes are TRBV5-1 and TRBJ2-7; 10 bases fit TRBD2. Germline V gives CDR1 SGHRS, CDR2 YFSETQ. This CDR3 contains 16 residues. J lost 2 bases, V lost 3 bases, and 8 bases had no gene match. Here the CDR3 reads CASSSETSGFAYEQYF. CDR3 DNA sequence: TGCGCCAGCAGCTCGGAGACTAGCGGGTTCGCCTACGAGCAGTACTTC.

This chain uses TRBV7-2 with TRBJ1-5; maybe TRBD1 (5 bases). Germline CDR1 is SGHTA and CDR2 is FQGNSA. This CDR3 comprises 15 residues. Trimming removed 5 bases from V and 3 bases from J, with 14 bases in between. CDR3 in DNA: TGTGCCAGCAGCGTACCGGGACTGGACAATCAGCCCCAGCATTTT. Its translation is CASSVPGLDNQPQHF.

The rearrangement links TRBV28 to TRBJ1-2; D is unresolved. The CDR3 is 13 amino acids. Germline values: CDR1 MDHEN, CDR2 SYDVKM. Trimming took off 6 bases at V and 2 bases at J, with 10 bases between the two ends. The DNA of the CDR3 is TGTGCCAGCAGCCTCGGGGAAAACTATGGCTACACCTTC. Protein: CASSLGENYGYTF.

The V gene is TRBV19, the J gene TRBJ2-5; D unresolved. CDR3 length: 14 residues. Between the trimmed V and J ends, which lost 6 bases and 2 bases, there was a span of 13 bases. The V gene's germline CDR1 is LNHDA and CDR2 SQIVND (reference sequence). CDR3 residues: CASSPSGGQETQYF. CDR3 nucleotides: TGTGCCAGTAGCCCCTCGGGTGGTCAAGAGACCCAGTACTTC. The full variable domain, its missing parts supplied by reference TRBV19 and TRBJ2-5, is DGGITQSPKYLFRKEGQNVTLSCEQNLNHDAMYWYRQDPGQGLRLIYYSQIVNDFQKGDIAEGYSVSREKKESFPLTVTSAQKNPTAFYLCASSPSGGQETQYFGPGTRLLVL.

The chain employs TRBV4-1 and TRBJ2-2; TRBD1 agrees at 9 bases. The V and J ends lost 1 base and 7 bases, in that order; junction bases with no gene match: 4. The CDR3 extends over 15 amino acids. Per germline, CDR1 MGHRA and CDR2 YSYEKL. The CDR3 bases are TGCGCCAGCAGCCAAGGGGACAGGGCGATCGGGGAGCTGTTTTTT. Encoded protein: CASSQGDRAIGELFF.

The chain joins TRBV2 to TRBJ2-2; D remains ambiguous. CDR3 length: 16 amino acids. Trimming took 4 bases from V and 5 from J, leaving 17 bases between them. Germline V CDR1 and CDR2: SNHLY, FYNNEI. CDR3 in DNA: TGTGCCAGCAGTGGACACGGTAATGGCATTACCGGGGAGCTGTTTTTT. It is translated as CASSGHGNGITGELFF.

The CDR3 is CASSQTGLPFEQFF. The CDR3 DNA is TGCGCCAGCAGCCAAACGGGACTACCATTTGAGCAGTTCTTC. The J gene is TRBJ2-1, the V gene TRBV4-1, with TRBD2 matching over 7 bases. CDR1 and CDR2 from the germline V gene are MGHRA and YSYEKL. This CDR3 comprises 14 residues. The V segment lost 2 bases and the J segment 9 bases; nucleotides outside the gene matches: 7.

The rearrangement uses TRBV27 and TRBJ2-1; 7 nucleotides align to TRBD2. J lost 0 bases, V lost 1 base, and 6 bases had no gene match. The CDR3 loop spans 17 amino acids. Germline CDR1 is MNHEY and CDR2 is SMNVEV (reference sequence). The CDR3 DNA is TGTGCCAGCAGTTTATGGCTGGGCGGGGGCTCCTACAATGAGCAGTTCTTC. Protein sequence: CASSLWLGGGSYNEQFF.

The rearrangement joins TRBV7-8 to TRBJ2-5; maybe TRBD1 (5 bases). The germline V gene encodes CDR1 SGHVS and CDR2 FQNEAQ. Trimming stripped 5 bases from V and 2 bases from J, with 12 bases between. This CDR3 is built from 14 residues. The CDR3 bases are TGTGCCAGCAGCAGACAGCGACTTCAAGAGACCCAGTACTTC. The encoded protein is CASSRQRLQETQYF.

The rearrangement uses TRBV19 and TRBJ2-7; tentative D call: TRBD2 (6 bases). Germline assignment: CDR1 LNHDA and CDR2 SQIVND (reference sequence). The V and J ends lost 4 bases and 5 bases respectively, with 15 bases between them. CDR3 length equals 14 residues. CDR3 sequence reads: CASSTKTSYHEQYF. The CDR3 nucleotides read TGTGCCAGTAGTACAAAGACTAGTTATCACGAGCAGTACTTC.

The rearrangement links TRBV4-2 to TRBJ2-7; 10 positions match TRBD1. CDR1 LGHNA and CDR2 YNFKEQ come from the germline V gene. This CDR3 has 16 amino acids. With 3 bases clipped from V and 4 bases from J, the junction kept 9 bases outside the gene matches. In DNA form, the CDR3 reads TGTGCCAGCAGCCATTATAACCGGGACAGGGGTTACGAGCAGTACTTC. This codes for CASSHYNRDRGYEQYF.

Of note for this clone: At the DNA level, this CDR3 is encoded by other sequences in the same sample as well. The chain is built from TRBV9 and TRBJ2-1; possible D gene TRBD1, 6 bases. The germline V gene has CDR1 SGDLS and CDR2 YYNGEE. The V and J ends lost 0 bases and 6 bases respectively, with 13 bases between them. The CDR3 runs to 15 residues. The CDR3 nucleotides are TGTGCCAGCAGCGTAGGTCAGGGGAGAGGCAATGAGCAGTTCTTC. Encoded protein: CASSVGQGRGNEQFF.

This sequence joins TRBV28 and TRBJ2-7; 7 nucleotides line up with TRBD1. V lost 4 bases and J lost 3; bases outside the gene matches: 12. This CDR3 is built from 16 residues. Looked up from germline, CDR1 is MDHEN and CDR2 is SYDVKM. This CDR3 reads CASSSPLQGSGYEQYF. CDR3 nucleotides: TGTGCCAGCAGTTCACCCTTACAGGGGTCGGGCTACGAGCAGTACTTC.

This chain uses TRBV7-8 with TRBJ1-1, with 8 bases aligning to TRBD1. CDR3 length: 15 residues. Losses at the gene ends were 2 bases for V and 6 bases for J; bases not matched to a gene: 8. The germline gives CDR1 SGHVS, CDR2 FQNEAQ. Written as DNA, the CDR3 is TGTGCCAGCAGCTTAACACGGACAGGGCTCCCTGAAGCTTTCTTT. Translating gives CASSLTRTGLPEAFF.

V usage is TRBV29-1 and J usage is TRBJ2-1; 7 nucleotides agree with TRBD1. Germline V gene data show CDR1 as SQVTM and CDR2 as ANQGSEA. The V segment lost 3 bases and the J segment 8 bases; nucleotides outside the gene matches: 10. The CDR3 spans 14 residues. This CDR3 reads CSVEKRGQRDEQFF. DNA for the CDR3: TGCAGCGTTGAGAAAAGGGGGCAAAGGGATGAGCAGTTCTTC.

The chain couples TRBV9 to TRBJ2-7; weak D call: TRBD2 (7 bases). The germline V gene encodes CDR1 SGDLS and CDR2 YYNGEE. This CDR3 has 18 residues. V gave up 0 bases and J gave up 2 bases, with 21 bases separating them. In nucleotides, the CDR3 is TGTGCCAGCAGCGTAGCCGAGAACAGGGACTACGCCACCTACGAGCAGTACTTC. It codes for CASSVAENRDYATYEQYF. The full variable domain, with the rest looked up from reference TRBV9 and TRBJ2-7, is DSGVTQTPKHLITATGQRVTLRCSPRSGDLSVYWYQQSLDQGLQFLIQYYNGEERAKGNILERFSAQQFPDLHSELNLSSLELGDSALYFCASSVAENRDYATYEQYFGPGTRLTVT.

The chain has TRBV6-1 and TRBJ1-5; TRBD1 might be the D (6 bases). V lost 5 bases, J lost 6 bases, and 14 bases lay in between. Germline CDR1 is MNHNS and CDR2 is SASEGT. This CDR3 has 14 amino acids. Written as DNA, the CDR3 is TGTGCCAGCAGTCCAGTGGGGGCTCGTCAGCCCCAGCATTTT. Translated: CASSPVGARQPQHF.

The V and J genes are TRBV19 and TRBJ1-1, with D hard to call. This CDR3 region has 12 residues. V lost 5 bases and J lost 5, with 9 bases in between. CDR1 LNHDA and CDR2 SQIVND come from the germline V gene (reference sequence). The CDR3 protein is CASSHERTEAFF. The CDR3 DNA reads TGTGCCAGTAGTCACGAACGGACTGAAGCTTTCTTT.

Only one count was recorded for this clone. The chain joins TRBV7-9 to TRBJ2-7, with D possibly TRBD1 on 6 matching bases. Germline V gene sequence: CDR1 SEHNR, CDR2 FQNEAQ (reference sequence). This CDR3 contains 16 residues. V lost 1 base to trimming and J lost 0 bases, with 13 bases between them. The CDR3 DNA is TGTGCCAGCAGCTTAGGGGGGCAGTCGAGCTCCTACGAGCAGTACTTC. This gives the protein CASSLGGQSSSYEQYF.

This chain joins TRBV6-5 and TRBJ2-1, with 7 nucleotides matching TRBD2. Looked up from germline, CDR1 is MNHEY and CDR2 is SVGAGI. J gave up 4 bases and V 4 bases, and 4 bases lay outside the gene matches. The CDR3 contains 14 residues. The CDR3 spells CASSSPGRYNEQFF. CDR3 bases: TGTGCCAGCAGTTCCCCCGGGAGGTACAATGAGCAGTTCTTC.

The chain employs TRBV7-9 and TRBJ2-7, with 9 bases aligning to TRBD1. Germline V gives CDR1 SEHNR, CDR2 FQNEAQ (reference sequence). V trimming: 4 bases; J trimming: 5 bases; junction bases outside the gene matches: 9. This CDR3 comprises 15 residues. In DNA form, the CDR3 reads TGTGCCAGCAGCTCTCGGACAGGGGCTTCCCACGAGCAGTACTTC. It specifies CASSSRTGASHEQYF.

The gene calls are TRBV4-1 and TRBJ1-1; D unresolved. The V and J ends lost 8 bases and 2 bases respectively, with 12 bases between them. CDR1 and CDR2 (germline): MGHRA, YSYEKL. There are 13 residues in the CDR3. CDR3 DNA: TGCGCCAGCGGTGGAGGGCATAACACTGAAGCTTTCTTT. This encodes CASGGGHNTEAFF.

To note about this clone: Germline is not matched at one junction end, which may reflect a read error. This sequence joins TRBV11-3 and TRBJ1-2, with 8 bases fitting TRBD1. CDR3 length: 17 residues. CDR1 is SGHNT and CDR2 is YENEEA in the germline V gene. The CDR3, as DNA: TGTGCCAGCAGCCTAGACGGGATGACAGGGGTTTACTATGGCTACACCTTC. It translates to CASSLDGMTGVYYGYTF.

The rearrangement links TRBV5-1 to TRBJ2-7, with a weak D call TRBD1 (5 bases). The V and J ends lost 0 bases and 9 bases respectively, with 13 bases between them. Germline values: CDR1 SGHRS, CDR2 YFSETQ. The CDR3 extends over 13 amino acids. In DNA form, the CDR3 reads TGCGCCAGCAGCTTGGCCATAGGGGAAGGGCAGTACTTC. It specifies CASSLAIGEGQYF.

This rearrangement joins TRBV19 to TRBJ2-2; the match to TRBD2 covers 12 bases. CDR3 length: 17 residues. Germline V gives CDR1 LNHDA, CDR2 SQIVND (reference sequence). The V and J ends lost 4 bases and 6 bases, in that order; junction bases with no gene match: 9. The CDR3 region is CASSTTSGSWWAGELFF. CDR3 sequence (DNA): TGTGCCAGTAGTACGACTAGCGGGAGTTGGTGGGCCGGGGAGCTGTTTTTT.

This chain uses TRBV5-1 with TRBJ2-1, with 11 bases aligning to TRBD2. V trimming: 2 bases; J trimming: 5 bases; junction bases outside the gene matches: 3. The length of the CDR3 is 15 residues. CDR1 is SGHRS, CDR2 YFSETQ, per germline. The CDR3 sequence: CASSLLAGENNEQFF. In DNA form, the CDR3 reads TGCGCCAGCAGCTTACTAGCGGGGGAAAACAATGAGCAGTTCTTC.